These 5 T cell receptor beta chains came from one sample sequenced in a study of OX40 agonist ivuxolimab in advanced cancers. Produced via immunoSEQ multiplex PCR; TCRdb's table is partial and in-frame only. Here the sample spans 70,000 to 85,000 clones, around 80% being singletons. The sequenced sample was CD4+ or CD8+ T cells sorted from blood, obtained in a trial of the OX40 agonist ivuxolimab. These receptors all stem from an adult with an advanced solid tumor such as melanoma, head and neck, liver or kidney cancer.

The rearrangement uses TRBV7-3 and TRBJ1-1; D uncertain. In germline, CDR1 is SGHTA, CDR2 FQGTGA. The CDR3 totals 14 residues. V was shortened by 5 bases and J by 10 bases, with 20 bases between the two germline ends. CDR3 sequence reads: CASSRPSGQRGAFF. CDR3 nucleotides: TGTGCCAGCAGCCGTCCAAGTGGTCAGCGGGGAGCTTTCTTT. The whole variable domain, remainder taken from reference TRBV7-3 and TRBJ1-1, is GAGVSQTPSNKVTEKGKYVELRCDPISGHTALYWYRQSLGQGPEFLIYFQGTGAADDSGLPNDRFFAVRPEGSVSTLKIQRTERGDSAVYLCASSRPSGQRGAFFGQGTRLTVV.

The count of this clone is one. The rearrangement links TRBV7-2 to TRBJ1-3, with 7 bases fitting TRBD1. Trimming cost V 5 bases and J 2 bases; bases outside gene matches: 9. The V gene's germline CDR1 is SGHTA and CDR2 FQGNSA. CDR3 size: 16 residues. CDR3 sequence: CASSPQGQATGNTIYF. CDR3 DNA sequence: TGTGCCAGCAGCCCCCAAGGACAGGCTACTGGAAACACCATATATTTT.

This clone was counted a single time. The DNA for the CDR3 is TGTGCCAGCAGCGCCGCCTACAGGGAGGTCACAGATACGCAGTATTTT. It encodes CASSAAYREVTDTQYF. The chain has TRBV9 and TRBJ2-3, with D perhaps assigned TRBD1 or TRBD2 (6 bases each). The CDR3 has 16 residues. Germline loops: CDR1 SGDLS, CDR2 YYNGEE. V lost 3 bases, J lost 2 bases, and 16 bases lay in between.

This chain joins TRBV10-3 and TRBJ2-5; the D gene is possibly TRBD1 (5 bases). This CDR3 has 13 residues. V was trimmed by 6 bases and J by 2 bases, leaving 10 bases between them. CDR1 and CDR2 (germline): ENHRY, SYGVKD. The CDR3 DNA is TGTGCCATCAGGCAGGGTGGGCAAGAGACCCAGTACTTC. Translating gives CAIRQGGQETQYF.

This sequence joins TRBV13 and TRBJ2-1; 7 bases are a match to TRBD1. In germline, CDR1 is PRHDT, CDR2 FYEKMQ (reference sequence). This CDR3 is built from 15 residues. Trimming removed 2 bases from V and 4 bases from J; junction bases left unmatched: 5. The CDR3 loop reads CASSLTGAQYNEQFF. The CDR3 nucleotides are TGTGCCAGCAGCTTAACAGGGGCCCAATACAATGAGCAGTTCTTC.